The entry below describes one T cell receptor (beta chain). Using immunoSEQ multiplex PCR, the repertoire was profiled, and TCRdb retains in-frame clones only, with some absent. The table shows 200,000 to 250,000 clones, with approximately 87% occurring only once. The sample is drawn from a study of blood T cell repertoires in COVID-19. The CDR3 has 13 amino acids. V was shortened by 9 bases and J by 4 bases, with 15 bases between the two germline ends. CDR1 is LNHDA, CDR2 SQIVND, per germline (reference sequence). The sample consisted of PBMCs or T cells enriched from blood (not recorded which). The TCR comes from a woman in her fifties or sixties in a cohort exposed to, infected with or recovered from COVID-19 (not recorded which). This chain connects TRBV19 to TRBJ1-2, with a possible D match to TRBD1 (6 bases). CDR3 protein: CASLDSAPYGYTF. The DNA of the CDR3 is TGTGCCAGCCTGGACAGCGCTCCCTATGGCTACACCTTC.